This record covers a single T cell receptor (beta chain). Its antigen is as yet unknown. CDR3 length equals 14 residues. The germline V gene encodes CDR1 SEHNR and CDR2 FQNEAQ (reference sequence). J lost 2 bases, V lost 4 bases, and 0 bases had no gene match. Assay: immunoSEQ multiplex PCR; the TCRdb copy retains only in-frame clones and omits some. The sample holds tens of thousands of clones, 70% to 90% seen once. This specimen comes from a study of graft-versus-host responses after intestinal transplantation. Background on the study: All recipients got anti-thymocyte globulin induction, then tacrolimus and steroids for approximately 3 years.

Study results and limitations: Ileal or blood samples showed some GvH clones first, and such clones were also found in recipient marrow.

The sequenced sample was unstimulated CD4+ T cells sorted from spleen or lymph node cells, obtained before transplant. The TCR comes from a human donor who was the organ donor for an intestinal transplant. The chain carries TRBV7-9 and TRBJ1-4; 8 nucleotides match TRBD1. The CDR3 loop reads CASSWTGTNEKLFF. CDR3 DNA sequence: TGTGCCAGCAGCTGGACAGGGACTAATGAAAAACTGTTTTTT.